The text below deals with one T cell receptor beta chain. This record belongs to a study of CD8+ T cells in alopecia areata. Study-wide background: Once tofacitinib had been taken for 6 to 18 months, 6 months off drug followed.

The treatment: oral pan-JAK inhibitor, 5-10 mg twice daily. Germline assignment: CDR1 GTSNPN and CDR2 SVGIG (reference sequence). CDR3 length: 12 amino acids. After removal of 3 bases from V and 10 bases from J, the junction contained 7 bases not matched to a gene. In each case, RNA was isolated and then reverse transcribed into cDNA as the sequencing template. Produced via immunoSEQ multiplex PCR; TCRdb's table is partial and in-frame only. The sample includes 180,000 or so clones, 40% to 65% of them seen just once. This clonotype was obtained from a human donor with alopecia areata. The gene calls are TRBV30 and TRBJ1-1, with 8 bases lining up with TRBD1. The sequencing used CD8+ T cells sorted from blood, collected at week 24, from a patient treated with tofacitinib. As DNA, the CDR3 is TGTGCCTGGAGGAAAGGGACAGGCGGAGCTTTCTTT. Encoded protein: CAWRKGTGGAFF.